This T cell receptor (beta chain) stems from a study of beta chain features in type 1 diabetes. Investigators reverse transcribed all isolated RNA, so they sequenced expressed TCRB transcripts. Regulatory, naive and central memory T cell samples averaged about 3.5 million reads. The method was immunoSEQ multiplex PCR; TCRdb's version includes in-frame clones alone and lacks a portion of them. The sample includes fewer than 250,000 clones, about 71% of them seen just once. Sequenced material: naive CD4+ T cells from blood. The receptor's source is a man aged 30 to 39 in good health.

CDR3 region: CASSLIGTDTQYF. The CDR3 bases are TGTGCCAGCAGCTTAATTGGCACAGATACGCAGTATTTT. J is TRBJ2-3 and V is TRBV7-9; no clear D. The ends were cut back, 2 bases at V and 1 base at J, with 4 bases in the middle. CDR3 size: 13 residues. CDR1 is SEHNR and CDR2 is FQNEAQ in the germline V gene (reference sequence). Full variable domain (outside the CDR3, taken from reference TRBV7-9 and TRBJ2-3): DTGVSQNPRHKITKRGQNVTFRCDPISEHNRLYWYRQTLGQGPEFLTYFQNEAQLEKSRLLSDRFSAERPKGSFSTLEIQRTEQGDSAMYLCASSLIGTDTQYFGPGTRLTVL.